One and the same sample provided the 32 T cell receptor beta chains below, sequenced in a study of T-cell memory formation after mild COVID-19. Via MiXCR, TCRdb re-called the 5' RACE reads, giving one row per CDR3 protein. The table shows under 600,000 distinct CDR3 sequences, with roughly 22% occurring only once. The material sequenced was PBMCs or a T cell subset sorted from them (not recorded which). All receptors derive from an adult woman who had mild COVID-19 (a few samples of this study predate the infection). Cell type and time point are not known.

This clonotype was counted only a few times. The chain employs TRBV6-6 and TRBJ1-3; 8 nucleotides line up with TRBD1. The CDR3 totals 13 residues. The V gene's germline CDR1 is MNHNY and CDR2 SVGAGI (reference sequence). Trimming took 8 bases from V and 8 from J; bases not matched to a gene: 8. DNA of the CDR3: TGTGCCAGCCGCTGGACAGGGTCGGACACCATATATTTT. Translated, it gives CASRWTGSDTIYF.

This clonotype appeared a few times. V is TRBV24-1 and J is TRBJ1-4; tentatively, D is TRBD1 (6 bases). Trimming took off 8 bases at V and 8 bases at J, with 32 bases between the two ends. CDR3 size: 19 residues. Per the germline V gene, CDR1 is KGHDR and CDR2 is SFDVKD. Here the CDR3 reads CATIRTDKKMTPAGEKLFF. The CDR3 DNA reads TGTGCCACCATCCGGACAGATAAGAAGATGACGCCCGCGGGGGAAAAACTGTTTTTT.

This clonotype has just a few counts. The V call is TRBV20-1, the J call TRBJ1-1, with D possibly being TRBD1 (5 bases). V lost 4 bases, J lost 0 bases, and 12 bases lay in between. The germline CDR1 and CDR2 sequences are DFQATT and SNEGSKA (reference sequence). This CDR3 is 14 amino acids long. CDR3 protein: CSATGLPLNTEAFF. In DNA, the CDR3 is TGCAGTGCTACAGGGTTGCCCCTGAACACTGAAGCTTTCTTT.

This clonotype was detected a few times. This chain joins TRBV27 and TRBJ2-7, with a weak D call TRBD1 (6 bases). Between the trimmed V and J ends, which lost 10 bases and 2 bases, there was a span of 12 bases. This CDR3 has 12 residues. CDR1 and CDR2 (germline): MNHEY, SMNVEV (reference sequence). CDR3 bases: TGTGCCACTCGGGACAACCCCTACGAGCAGTACTTC. Protein product: CATRDNPYEQYF.

This clonotype was seen a few times. The V call is TRBV6-6, the J call TRBJ2-3; D possibly corresponds to TRBD2 (5 bases). Between the trimmed V and J ends, which lost 2 bases and 2 bases, there was a span of 8 bases. This CDR3 is built from 14 residues. Germline V CDR1 and CDR2: MNHNY, SVGAGI (reference sequence). CDR3 in amino acids: CASSYPEATDTQYF. The CDR3 DNA sequence: TGTGCCAGCAGTTACCCGGAGGCCACAGATACGCAGTATTTT.

The gene calls are TRBV24-1 and TRBJ2-2; D is uncertain. The V and J ends lost 5 bases and 4 bases respectively, with 16 bases between them. The CDR3 loop spans 16 amino acids. Germline V lookup: CDR1 KGHDR, CDR2 SFDVKD. Here the CDR3 reads CATSARASSTTGELFF. The CDR3 DNA follows: TGTGCCACCAGTGCCCGGGCCTCTTCCACCACCGGGGAGCTGTTTTTT.

This clonotype was observed a handful of times. The CDR3 loop reads CASSESQGSYGYTF. Written as DNA, the CDR3 is TGTGCCAGTAGTGAATCGCAGGGGAGCTATGGCTACACCTTC. V usage is TRBV19 and J usage is TRBJ1-2; D is perhaps TRBD1 (6 bases). Germline CDR1 LNHDA, CDR2 SQIVND (reference sequence). V was clipped by 5 bases and J by 4 bases, with 14 bases between them. The CDR3 consists of 14 residues.

The V gene is TRBV18, the J gene TRBJ1-6; no definite D call. V was clipped by 2 bases and J by 8 bases, with 10 bases between them. The CDR3 is 14 residues long. Germline CDR1 is KGHSH and CDR2 is LQKENI. CDR3 protein: CASSPRRGDSPLHF. As DNA, the CDR3 is TGTGCCAGCTCACCAAGGAGAGGTGATTCACCCCTCCACTTT.

This clonotype came up a few times. The chain recombines TRBV12-3 or TRBV12-4 with TRBJ2-1, with 10 bases matching TRBD2. V shed 3 bases and J 2 bases; nucleotides not matched to a gene: 4. The CDR3 totals 16 residues. The CDR3 DNA reads TGTGCCAGCAGTTTGGGAGCGGGAGGGCCCTACAATGAGCAGTTCTTC. Residues: CASSLGAGGPYNEQFF.

In this sample, this clonotype turned up a few times. The junction and the germline gene differ at one end; a read error may be behind it. The chain combines TRBV7-2 with TRBJ2-2; 7 bases match TRBD2. Germline CDR1 and CDR2: SGHTA and FQGNSA. The CDR3 has 14 residues. The CDR3 region has the DNA TGTGCCAGCAGCGTAAGCGGGAACGCCGGGGAGCTGTTTTTT. As protein: CASSVSGNAGELFF. Looking up the rest from reference TRBV7-2 and TRBJ2-2 gives the full variable domain: GAGVSQSPSNKVTEKGKDVELRCDPISGHTALYWYRQSLGQGLEFLIYFQGNSAPDKSGLPSDRFSAERTGGSVSTLTIQRTQQEDSAVYLCASSVSGNAGELFFGEGSRLTVL.

This clonotype has a handful of counts. One end of the junction fails to match germline, which may point to a read error. For the CDR3, the DNA is TGTGCCACGAGTGGGGGGGGGACAGGTGCCTACGAGCAGTACTTC. This encodes CATSGGGTGAYEQYF. The chain links TRBV24-1 to TRBJ2-7; TRBD1 might be the D (8 bases). The V gene's germline CDR1 is KGHDR and CDR2 SFDVKD. The CDR3 covers 15 residues.

The gene calls are TRBV6-5 and TRBJ1-2; D might be TRBD1 (6 bases). The CDR3 loop spans 15 amino acids. CDR1 and CDR2 from the germline V gene are MNHEY and SVGAGI. V was trimmed by 6 bases and J by 0 bases, leaving 14 bases between them. CDR3 bases: TGTGCCAGCAGAAATCTGAGGGGGACTAACTATGGCTACACCTTC. Translating it yields CASRNLRGTNYGYTF.

This clonotype was found a few times. The J gene is TRBJ2-4, the V gene TRBV21-1; the table's D gene call, TRBD2, was not cross checked with the DNA. TRBV21-1 is a documented pseudogene. The CDR3 sequence is 18 residues long. As DNA, the CDR3 is TGTGCCAGCAGCAAACTAGCGGGACCCCTCCTAGCCAAAAACATTCAGTACTTC. Protein sequence: CASSKLAGPLLAKNIQYF.

This clonotype was picked up one time. J is TRBJ2-7 and V is TRBV7-6; 7 nucleotides align to TRBD2. The CDR3 runs to 14 residues. CDR1 SGHVS and CDR2 FNYEAQ come from the germline V gene. V lost 4 bases and J lost 2; bases outside the gene matches: 5. CDR3: CASSSGLRPYEQYF. The CDR3, as DNA: TGTGCCAGCAGCTCGGGACTAAGACCCTACGAGCAGTACTTC.

Only a few counts were recorded for this clonotype. The gene calls are TRBV7-2 and TRBJ2-1, with 9 bases identical to TRBD2. The CDR3 has 17 residues. From germline, CDR1 is SGHTA and CDR2 FQGNSA. Trimming took 2 bases from V and 0 from J; bases not matched to a gene: 5. CDR3 residues: CASSLYLAGTSYNEQFF. The CDR3 DNA is TGTGCCAGCAGCTTATACCTAGCGGGGACCTCCTACAATGAGCAGTTCTTC.

This clonotype has more than one count but fewer than ten. The chain uses TRBV10-3 and TRBJ2-7; 14 nucleotides line up with TRBD2. CDR1 is ENHRY, CDR2 SYGVKD, per germline. The CDR3 contains 14 residues. The junction had 5 bases not matched to a gene; V was cut back by 6 bases and J by 7 bases. CDR3 in amino acids: CAIRGLAGAGEQYF. DNA for the CDR3: TGTGCCATCAGGGGACTAGCGGGAGCGGGGGAGCAGTACTTC.

CDR3 nucleotides: TGTGCCAGCAGTCGTACCTCGGGGGTACGGGGAAACACCATATATTTT. This codes for CASSRTSGVRGNTIYF. The chain has TRBV12-3 or TRBV12-4 and TRBJ1-3; a weak D match, TRBD1 (5 bases). CDR3 length: 16 amino acids. Trimming took 5 bases from V and 4 from J, leaving 18 bases between them.

This clonotype showed up just a few times. The chain couples TRBV25-1 to TRBJ1-2; TRBD1 agrees at 8 bases. V was pared by 6 bases and J by 8 bases, with 8 bases of the junction left unmatched. CDR3 size: 13 residues. Germline CDR1 and CDR2: MGHDK and SYGVNS. The CDR3: CASRDGQGKGYTF. The CDR3 DNA sequence: TGTGCCAGCAGAGACGGACAGGGAAAAGGCTACACCTTC.

V and J are TRBV6-5 and TRBJ1-5; 8 bases agree with TRBD1. Germline assignment: CDR1 MNHEY and CDR2 SVGAGI. The CDR3 totals 15 residues. J lost 7 bases, V lost 0 bases, and 5 bases had no gene match. This CDR3 is CASSYSYRDRQPQHF. CDR3 sequence (DNA): TGTGCCAGCAGTTACTCCTACAGGGACAGGCAGCCCCAGCATTTT.

This clonotype appeared a few times. The chain combines TRBV28 with TRBJ1-6, with 7 bases matching TRBD1. Germline values: CDR1 MDHEN, CDR2 SYDVKM. The CDR3 length is 16 residues. Trimming took 2 bases from V and 9 from J; bases not matched to a gene: 10. CDR3 amino acids: CASSLRGYRGGSPLHF. CDR3 sequence (DNA): TGTGCCAGCAGTTTAAGGGGTTACAGGGGAGGTTCACCCCTCCACTTT.

This clonotype was seen a few times. This chain's CDR3 is CASSQARYNEQFF. The CDR3 region has the DNA TGCGCCAGCAGCCAAGCAAGATACAATGAGCAGTTCTTC. V gene TRBV4-1 combines with J gene TRBJ2-1; D is undetermined. V was shortened by 1 base and J by 4 bases, with 5 bases between the two germline ends. In germline, CDR1 is MGHRA, CDR2 YSYEKL. This CDR3 has 13 amino acids.

This clonotype has a handful of counts. The V call is TRBV6-6, the J call TRBJ1-3; D ambiguous. V lost 2 bases and J lost 0, with 11 bases in between. The CDR3 extends over 16 amino acids. CDR1 MNHNY and CDR2 SVGAGI come from the germline V gene (reference sequence). The CDR3 is CASSYGDKSSGNTIYF. Here the CDR3 DNA reads TGTGCCAGCAGTTACGGAGACAAGAGCTCTGGAAACACCATATATTTT.

This clonotype was recorded a few times. This chain uses TRBV7-8 with TRBJ1-1, with no clear D. The V gene lost 1 base and the J gene lost 1 base, with 7 bases spanning the gap. This CDR3 region has 14 residues. Germline V lookup: CDR1 SGHVS, CDR2 FQNEAQ. CDR3 region: CASSLVQTNTEAFF. As DNA, the CDR3 is TGTGCCAGCAGCTTAGTACAGACGAACACTGAAGCTTTCTTT. The whole variable domain, remainder taken from reference TRBV7-8 and TRBJ1-1, is GAGVSQSPRYKVAKRGQDVALRCDPISGHVSLFWYQQALGQGPEFLTYFQNEAQLDKSGLPSDRFFAERPEGSVSTLKIQRTQQEDSAVYLCASSLVQTNTEAFFGQGTRLTVV.

The chain carries TRBV28 and TRBJ2-1; 8 bases map to TRBD2. The CDR3 consists of 18 residues. Looked up from germline, CDR1 is MDHEN and CDR2 is SYDVKM. Trimming at V came to 6 bases and at J to 0 bases, leaving 13 bases not matched to a gene. CDR3 nucleotides: TGTGCCAGCAGGACGATATTAGCGGGGAGAGGCTCCTACAATGAGCAGTTCTTC. Its translation is CASRTILAGRGSYNEQFF.

This clonotype was picked up a small number of times. The CDR3 loop reads CASSRRILGVGLNEQFF. CDR3 nucleotides: TGCGCCAGCAGCCGAAGGATACTGGGGGTAGGGCTCAATGAGCAGTTCTTC. The chain has TRBV4-1 and TRBJ2-1; the D call may be TRBD1 or TRBD2 (5 bases each). This CDR3 is 17 amino acids long. Trimming shortened V by 4 bases and J by 6 bases, and 22 bases separated the two germline ends. Germline V lookup: CDR1 MGHRA, CDR2 YSYEKL.

This clonotype was observed many times. The chain uses TRBV4-3 and TRBJ2-4; TRBD2 agrees at 14 bases. The germline gives CDR1 LGHNA, CDR2 YSLEER. Trimming at V came to 1 base and at J to 10 bases, leaving 0 bases not matched to a gene. The CDR3 extends over 14 amino acids. The CDR3: CASSQGLAGGIQYF. The CDR3 DNA sequence: TGCGCCAGCAGCCAAGGACTAGCGGGGGGGATTCAGTACTTC.

This clonotype has just a few counts. The V call is TRBV7-9, the J call TRBJ2-3; tentative D call: TRBD1 (5 bases). The CDR3 loop spans 11 amino acids. Per germline, CDR1 SEHNR and CDR2 FQNEAQ (reference sequence). V lost 5 bases and J 8 bases, leaving 8 bases between the germline ends. CDR3 nucleotides: TGTGCCAGCAGCGACAGAGCTACGCAGTATTTT. Amino acid sequence: CASSDRATQYF.

This clonotype was counted only a few times. The chain is built from TRBV28 and TRBJ2-7; D is uncertain. CDR1 and CDR2 from the germline V gene are MDHEN and SYDVKM. V was cut by 5 bases and J by 6 bases, with 11 bases left in between. The CDR3 is 12 residues long. For the CDR3, the DNA is TGTGCCAGCAGTCCGATCGAGGTCGAGCAGTACTTC. This codes for CASSPIEVEQYF.

The chain has TRBV11-3 and TRBJ1-1; no reliable D call. Trimming cost V 1 base and J 6 bases, with 15 bases left between them. Germline CDR1 SGHNT, CDR2 YENEEA. The CDR3 is 15 amino acids. CDR3 region: CASSLVGVEKAEAFF. Here the CDR3 DNA reads TGTGCCAGCAGCTTAGTTGGGGTTGAGAAGGCTGAAGCTTTCTTT. Complete variable domain (other parts from reference TRBV11-3 and TRBJ1-1): EAGVVQSPRYKIIEKKQPVAFWCNPISGHNTLYWYLQNLGQGPELLIRYENEEAVDDSQLPKDRFSAERLKGVDSTLKIQPAELGDSAVYLCASSLVGVEKAEAFFGQGTRLTVV.

The chain uses TRBV9 and TRBJ2-1; D ambiguous. Trimming stripped 0 bases from V and 0 bases from J, with 13 bases between. CDR1 is SGDLS, CDR2 YYNGEE, per germline. The length of the CDR3 is 17 residues. CDR3 loop: CASSVAGTPGSYNEQFF. The CDR3 nucleotides are TGTGCCAGCAGCGTAGCAGGCACCCCAGGCTCCTACAATGAGCAGTTCTTC.

As DNA, the CDR3 is TGTGCCACCAGCTCACGGATAGCCGGGGGGGATGAGCAGTTCTTC. As protein: CATSSRIAGGDEQFF. The V gene is TRBV15, the J gene TRBJ2-1, with 8 positions matching TRBD2. CDR3 length equals 15 residues. V lost 5 bases to trimming and J lost 8 bases; unmatched junction nucleotides: 11. From germline, CDR1 is LNHNV and CDR2 YYDKDF (reference sequence).

CDR3 region: CASSLDLQGNTEAFF. The CDR3 coding sequence is TGCGCCAGCAGCTTGGACCTACAGGGGAACACTGAAGCTTTCTTT. This chain joins TRBV5-1 and TRBJ1-1; a weak D match, TRBD1 (6 bases). The CDR3 loop spans 15 amino acids. The germline V gene has CDR1 SGHRS and CDR2 YFSETQ. V dropped 0 bases and J dropped 1 base, with 10 bases sitting between them.